One sample yielded the 15 T cell receptor beta chains listed below, sequenced in a study of CD8+ T cells in alopecia areata. Extracted RNA was reverse transcribed, and the resulting cDNA served as sequencing template. Here immunoSEQ multiplex PCR was the method, and the copy in TCRdb shows in-frame clones only, minus some. Among 100,000 to 150,000 clones, around 45% were seen once, and the ten largest hold 8% to 11%. Sequenced input: NKG2D-low CD8+ T cells sorted from blood. These receptors all stem from a human donor with alopecia areata.

V and J are TRBV9 and TRBJ2-3; 8 bases fit TRBD2. Germline CDR1 reads SGDLS; CDR2 reads YYNGEE. The CDR3 consists of 15 residues. The V and J ends lost 0 bases and 5 bases, in that order; junction bases with no gene match: 5. The CDR3 DNA reads TGTGCCAGCAGCGTAGACGGGGGGGCCCAAGATACGCAGTATTTT. Encoded protein: CASSVDGGAQDTQYF.

This clone was recorded many times. This chain links TRBV5-5 with TRBJ2-7; 7 nucleotides align to TRBD1. Trimming removed 3 bases from V and 5 bases from J; junction bases left unmatched: 2. Germline V gene sequence: CDR1 SGHKS, CDR2 YYEKEE (reference sequence). CDR3 length: 12 residues. CDR3 sequence (DNA): TGTGCCAGCAGCTCTACAGGGGACGAGCAGTACTTC. This gives the protein CASSSTGDEQYF.

This clone has more than one count but fewer than ten. The chain is built from TRBV7-9 and TRBJ1-1; no definite D call. Germline V gene lookup returns CDR1 SEHNR and CDR2 FQNEAQ (reference sequence). The CDR3 contains 15 residues. Trimming took off 5 bases at V and 2 bases at J, with 15 bases between the two ends. CDR3 DNA sequence: TGTGCCAGCAGCCCCGTAGGTCTCCAAAACACTGAAGCTTTCTTT. It encodes CASSPVGLQNTEAFF.

Only a few counts were recorded for this clone. The chain combines TRBV29-1 with TRBJ2-5; no clear D. Trimming left V 1 base short and J 5 bases short, with 14 bases between. Germline CDR1 is SQVTM and CDR2 is ANQGSEA. The CDR3 is made up of 14 amino acids. The CDR3 reads CSVEGVQSSETQYF. DNA for the CDR3: TGCAGCGTTGAAGGAGTACAGTCCTCCGAGACCCAGTACTTC.

The rearrangement joins TRBV19 to TRBJ2-2; D may be TRBD1 (6 bases). Germline V gene sequence: CDR1 LNHDA, CDR2 SQIVND (reference sequence). The CDR3 is 13 amino acids. V gave up 4 bases and J gave up 5 bases, with 8 bases separating them. CDR3 residues: CASSTTGTGELFF. As DNA, the CDR3 is TGTGCCAGTAGTACCACAGGGACCGGGGAGCTGTTTTTT.

V and J are TRBV27 and TRBJ2-5; perhaps TRBD2 as D (6 bases). The V end was cut by 7 bases, the J end by 5 bases, with 17 bases between. The CDR3 extends over 14 amino acids. CDR1 MNHEY and CDR2 SMNVEV come from the germline V gene (reference sequence). DNA for the CDR3: TGTGCCAGCAAAAGGTGGAGGGCCGAGGAGACCCAGTACTTC. This sequence encodes CASKRWRAEETQYF.

J is TRBJ2-7 and V is TRBV27; 8 bases align to TRBD2. Germline CDR1 and CDR2: MNHEY and SMNVEV (reference sequence). This CDR3 comprises 14 residues. V lost 3 bases to trimming and J lost 0 bases; unmatched junction nucleotides: 1. The DNA for the CDR3 is TGTGCCAGCAGTTTGAGCGGGAGCTCCTACGAGCAGTACTTC. The encoded protein is CASSLSGSSYEQYF.

The J gene is TRBJ2-3, the V gene TRBV5-6, with a tentative D call TRBD2 (5 bases). This CDR3 is built from 12 residues. Germline CDR1 SGHDT, CDR2 YYEEEE. The germline V and J ends were trimmed by 4 bases and 4 bases, with 7 bases remaining between them. CDR3 residues: CASSPGADTQYF. DNA for the CDR3: TGTGCCAGCAGCCCCGGGGCAGATACGCAGTATTTT. The full variable domain, completed using reference TRBV5-6 and TRBJ2-3, is DAGVTQSPTHLIKTRGQQVTLRCSPKSGHDTVSWYQQALGQGPQFIFQYYEEEERQRGNFPDRFSGHQFPNYSSELNVNALLLGDSALYLCASSPGADTQYFGPGTRLTVL.

With regard to this clone: Other DNA variants within this sample encode the same CDR3. The chain has TRBV6-5 and TRBJ1-1; no clear D gene. Per germline, CDR1 MNHEY and CDR2 SVGAGI. The V end was cut by 2 bases, the J end by 2 bases, with 6 bases between. CDR3 length: 13 amino acids. CDR3 amino acids: CASSYEGNTEAFF. DNA of the CDR3: TGTGCCAGCAGTTACGAGGGTAACACTGAAGCTTTCTTT.

The chain is built from TRBV6-5 and TRBJ1-2; 7 bases align to TRBD1. The germline V gene has CDR1 MNHEY and CDR2 SVGAGI. V trimming: 6 bases; J trimming: 5 bases; junction bases outside the gene matches: 6. This CDR3 region has 13 residues. This chain's CDR3 is CASRTGAAYGYTF. As DNA, the CDR3 is TGTGCCAGCAGAACAGGGGCCGCTTATGGCTACACCTTC.

The J gene is TRBJ2-1, the V gene TRBV29-1; 7 bases are a match to TRBD2. Trimming cost V 1 base and J 4 bases; bases outside gene matches: 10. The germline gives CDR1 SQVTM, CDR2 ANQGSEA. This CDR3 has 16 residues. The CDR3 reads CSVEGVASGTYNEQFF. Written as DNA, the CDR3 is TGCAGCGTTGAAGGGGTCGCTAGCGGAACATACAATGAGCAGTTCTTC.

This clone has just a few counts. V usage is TRBV28 and J usage is TRBJ2-1, with a weak D call TRBD2 (5 bases). This CDR3 comprises 13 residues. V shed 4 bases and J shed 6 bases, with 10 bases lying between them. CDR1 MDHEN and CDR2 SYDVKM come from the germline V gene. The CDR3 reads CASSSPDSNEQFF. The CDR3 DNA sequence: TGTGCCAGCAGTTCCCCGGACTCCAATGAGCAGTTCTTC.

The chain has TRBV10-3 and TRBJ2-3, with a tentative D call TRBD2 (5 bases). Germline V gene lookup returns CDR1 ENHRY and CDR2 SYGVKD. V was shortened by 7 bases and J by 4 bases, with 9 bases between the two germline ends. The CDR3 is 12 residues long. The DNA of the CDR3 is TGTGCCATCATCGACGGGGCAGATACGCAGTATTTT. Protein sequence: CAIIDGADTQYF.

This clone is a singleton in its sample. V usage is TRBV6-5 and J usage is TRBJ1-6; unclear D gene. V was pared by 7 bases and J by 10 bases, with 17 bases between. Germline V gene data show CDR1 as MNHEY and CDR2 as SVGAGI. The CDR3 sequence is 14 residues long. CDR3: CASTSSPDYSPLHF. The CDR3 coding sequence is TGTGCCAGCACCAGTAGTCCGGACTACTCACCCCTCCACTTT.

The chain employs TRBV30 and TRBJ2-7; 9 bases match TRBD1. J lost 6 bases, V lost 2 bases, and 8 bases had no gene match. This CDR3 region has 14 residues. CDR1 GTSNPN and CDR2 SVGIG come from the germline V gene (reference sequence). The CDR3 nucleotides read TGTGCCTGGAGTTATGAGGGGACAGGGAGCGAGCAGTACTTC. Translated: CAWSYEGTGSEQYF.